These 23 T cell receptor beta chains share one sample of origin, sequenced in a study of OX40 agonist ivuxolimab in advanced cancers. Clones were read by immunoSEQ multiplex PCR, and TCRdb kept only the in-frame ones, dropping some. The table records about 59,000 clones, 85% to 95% of them present only once. Sequences were derived from CD4+ or CD8+ T cells sorted from blood, sampled in a trial of the OX40 agonist ivuxolimab. The receptors stem from an adult with an advanced solid tumor such as melanoma, head and neck, liver or kidney cancer.

The chain has TRBV18 and TRBJ2-6; the D is unclear. The CDR3 is made up of 13 amino acids. The V gene lost 3 bases and the J gene lost 4 bases, with 4 bases spanning the gap. CDR1 is KGHSH, CDR2 LQKENI, per germline. CDR3 DNA: TGTGCCAGCTCACCGAGGGGGGCCAACGTCCTGACTTTC. Protein sequence: CASSPRGANVLTF.

The rearrangement links TRBV7-9 to TRBJ2-7, with 8 bases aligning to TRBD2. This CDR3 spans 13 amino acids. Germline trimming cut 4 bases from V and 4 bases from J; bases unmatched to any gene: 3. The germline V gene has CDR1 SEHNR and CDR2 FQNEAQ (reference sequence). The CDR3, as DNA: TGTGCCAGCAGCTCGGGACTAGAGTACGAGCAGTACTTC. Translating gives CASSSGLEYEQYF.

A single count supports this clone. This sequence joins TRBV7-8 and TRBJ2-7, with D possibly matching TRBD2 (6 bases). The CDR3 covers 13 residues. Germline CDR1 is SGHVS and CDR2 is FQNEAQ. Deletions cut 5 bases from V and 2 bases from J, with 10 bases between. CDR3 DNA: TGTGCCAGCAGCACTAGCCGCACCTACGAGCAGTACTTC. Its protein product is CASSTSRTYEQYF.

The gene calls are TRBV6-1 and TRBJ2-7; D ambiguous. Trimming took off 1 base at V and 2 bases at J, with 6 bases between the two ends. CDR3 length: 13 amino acids. CDR1 MNHNS and CDR2 SASEGT come from the germline V gene. The CDR3 DNA reads as TGTGCCAGCAGTGAAGGGCAGACCTACGAGCAGTACTTC. It codes for CASSEGQTYEQYF.

The J gene is TRBJ2-7, the V gene TRBV11-3, with 7 bases that match TRBD2. CDR1 and CDR2 from the germline V gene are SGHNT and YENEEA. The junction had 0 bases not matched to a gene; V was cut back by 1 base and J by 3 bases. This CDR3 has 13 amino acids. The CDR3 DNA reads TGTGCCAGCAGCTTAGGCGGGGGCTACGAGCAGTACTTC. It yields the protein CASSLGGGYEQYF.

The genes are TRBV29-1 and TRBJ2-1; tentative D call: TRBD2 (6 bases). This CDR3 has 13 residues. In germline, CDR1 is SQVTM, CDR2 ANQGSEA. The V and J ends lost 4 bases and 6 bases respectively, with 13 bases between them. The CDR3 DNA reads TGCAGCGTTGTATCCGGGGGTGGCAATGAGCAGTTCTTC. Translating it yields CSVVSGGGNEQFF.

The J gene is TRBJ2-7, the V gene TRBV6-1; D gene uncertain. The V end lost 1 base, the J end lost 4 bases, and 14 bases lay between the germline ends. Germline CDR1 and CDR2: MNHNS and SASEGT. The length of the CDR3 is 15 residues. CDR3 DNA: TGTGCCAGCAGTGAAGATAAGACACCTTCTTACGAGCAGTACTTC. It yields the protein CASSEDKTPSYEQYF.

This sequence joins TRBV7-2 and TRBJ1-2; 7 bases align to TRBD1. Germline CDR1 is SGHTA and CDR2 is FQGNSA. After removal of 5 bases from V and 4 bases from J, the junction contained 10 bases not matched to a gene. CDR3 length: 15 residues. The CDR3 here is CASSPNHRGGYGYTF. Here the CDR3 DNA reads TGTGCCAGCAGCCCCAACCACAGGGGAGGCTATGGCTACACCTTC. Using reference TRBV7-2 and TRBJ1-2 for the parts outside the CDR3, the full variable domain is GAGVSQSPSNKVTEKGKDVELRCDPISGHTALYWYRQSLGQGLEFLIYFQGNSAPDKSGLPSDRFSAERTGGSVSTLTIQRTQQEDSAVYLCASSPNHRGGYGYTFGSGTRLTVV.

The CDR3 region has the DNA TGTGCCAGCTCACCTCGGGGGGCTTCGATTTACAATGAGCAGTTCTTC. It encodes CASSPRGASIYNEQFF. The chain employs TRBV18 and TRBJ2-1; D might be TRBD2 (7 bases). V shed 3 bases and J shed 4 bases, with 16 bases lying between them. Germline loops: CDR1 KGHSH, CDR2 LQKENI. This CDR3 is 16 amino acids long.

The CDR3 here is CASSPRTGGGEKLFF. The CDR3 DNA reads as TGCGCCAGCAGCCCTAGGACAGGGGGCGGTGAAAAACTGTTTTTT. The chain uses TRBV4-1 and TRBJ1-4; 11 nucleotides align to TRBD1. The CDR3 extends over 15 amino acids. The germline gives CDR1 MGHRA, CDR2 YSYEKL. V was pared by 4 bases and J by 7 bases, with 5 bases of the junction left unmatched.

V and J are TRBV7-9 and TRBJ2-1; D remains ambiguous. Germline lookup yields CDR1 SEHNR and CDR2 FQNEAQ (reference sequence). The CDR3 covers 11 residues. Deletions cut 5 bases from V and 7 bases from J, with 6 bases between. The CDR3 reads CASSLGNEQFF. The CDR3 DNA reads TGTGCCAGCAGCCTGGGGAATGAGCAGTTCTTC.

The chain joins TRBV5-4 to TRBJ1-1, with D possibly matching TRBD1 (6 bases). V was clipped by 0 bases and J by 3 bases, with 12 bases between them. The germline V gene has CDR1 SGHNT and CDR2 YYREEE (reference sequence). CDR3 length: 15 amino acids. The CDR3 DNA sequence: TGTGCCAGCAGCTTGGGAGGGGACACCTACACTGAAGCTTTCTTT. Translating gives CASSLGGDTYTEAFF.

The chain is built from TRBV14 and TRBJ2-1; 7 nucleotides line up with TRBD2. This CDR3 is built from 14 residues. V was pared by 3 bases and J by 8 bases, with 7 bases of the junction left unmatched. CDR1 is SGHDN, CDR2 FVKESK, per germline. In nucleotides, the CDR3 is TGTGCCAGCAGCCAGGGTAGCGGGTCTTATGAGCAGTTCTTC. Translated, it gives CASSQGSGSYEQFF. Complete variable domain (other parts from reference TRBV14 and TRBJ2-1): EAGVTQFPSHSVIEKGQTVTLRCDPISGHDNLYWYRRVMGKEIKFLLHFVKESKQDESGMPNNRFLAERTGGTYSTLKVQPAELEDSGVYFCASSQGSGSYEQFFGPGTRLTVL.

The chain uses TRBV6-1 and TRBJ1-2, with 8 positions matching TRBD1. V shed 2 bases, J shed 0 bases, and the junction held 14 bases outside the gene matches. This CDR3 is built from 19 residues. CDR1 MNHNS and CDR2 SASEGT come from the germline V gene. Here the CDR3 DNA reads TGTGCCAGCAGTGAAATGAAGGGACAGGCTTCAATTTCTAACTATGGCTACACCTTC. Amino acid sequence: CASSEMKGQASISNYGYTF.

The rearrangement links TRBV4-2 to TRBJ1-5; 11 bases are a match to TRBD1. The CDR3 has 16 residues. Germline loops: CDR1 LGHNA, CDR2 YNFKEQ. J was trimmed by 6 bases and V by 2 bases; bases with no gene match: 6. The CDR3 region has the DNA TGTGCCAGCAGCCAAACCCTGGGACAGGGGGGTCAGCCCCAGCATTTT. It is translated as CASSQTLGQGGQPQHF.

The J gene is TRBJ2-1, the V gene TRBV7-9, with 9 bases identical to TRBD2. The CDR3 has 18 residues. Germline assignment: CDR1 SEHNR and CDR2 FQNEAQ (reference sequence). V was clipped by 1 base and J by 7 bases; unmatched bases: 14. CDR3 loop: CASSLEIPPAGGGNEQFF. The CDR3 DNA follows: TGTGCCAGCAGCTTAGAGATTCCCCCAGCGGGAGGAGGGAATGAGCAGTTCTTC. The complete variable domain, with remaining parts taken from reference TRBV7-9 and TRBJ2-1, reads DTGVSQNPRHKITKRGQNVTFRCDPISEHNRLYWYRQTLGQGPEFLTYFQNEAQLEKSRLLSDRFSAERPKGSFSTLEIQRTEQGDSAMYLCASSLEIPPAGGGNEQFFGPGTRLTVL.

The chain recombines TRBV29-1 with TRBJ2-1; 9 positions match TRBD2. Germline CDR1 reads SQVTM; CDR2 reads ANQGSEA. J lost 4 bases, V lost 4 bases, and 5 bases had no gene match. The CDR3 sequence is 14 residues long. DNA for the CDR3: TGCAGCGTTGTTAGCGGGAGTGGGTACAATGAGCAGTTCTTC. It codes for CSVVSGSGYNEQFF.

This sequence joins TRBV2 and TRBJ2-3; D assignment may be TRBD1 or TRBD2 (5 bases each). The germline V gene encodes CDR1 SNHLY and CDR2 FYNNEI. V lost 6 bases to trimming and J lost 0 bases, with 16 bases between them. The CDR3 contains 16 residues. This CDR3 is CASREMGTDSTDTQYF. The CDR3 DNA is TGTGCCAGCAGAGAAATGGGGACGGACAGCACAGATACGCAGTATTTT.

V is TRBV9 and J is TRBJ2-7; D perhaps matches TRBD2 (6 bases). The ends were cut back, 0 bases at V and 7 bases at J, with 29 bases in the middle. The germline V gene has CDR1 SGDLS and CDR2 YYNGEE. This CDR3 region has 19 residues. The CDR3 is CASSVEDGRWIADSGEQYF. CDR3 nucleotide sequence: TGTGCCAGCAGCGTAGAGGATGGACGTTGGATAGCGGACTCGGGGGAGCAGTACTTC.

The chain has TRBV29-1 and TRBJ2-3, with 7 bases matching TRBD2. The CDR3 loop spans 11 amino acids. CDR1 is SQVTM, CDR2 ANQGSEA, per germline. V shed 7 bases, J shed 5 bases, and the junction held 3 bases outside the gene matches. CDR3 coding DNA: TGCAGCGGGACTAGGGAAGATACGCAGTATTTT. This translates into CSGTREDTQYF.

This clone is a singleton in its sample. The chain is built from TRBV4-3 and TRBJ2-1; TRBD2 is a possible D gene (5 bases). The length of the CDR3 is 17 residues. Germline V gene lookup returns CDR1 LGHNA and CDR2 YSLEER. Trimming stripped 0 bases from V and 2 bases from J, with 14 bases between. The CDR3 DNA is TGCGCCAGCAGCCAAGAAAGGTCGGCTAGCACCTACAATGAGCAGTTCTTC. Translating gives CASSQERSASTYNEQFF.

The V and J genes are TRBV4-3 and TRBJ2-7; 7 nucleotides match TRBD2. The CDR3 is made up of 17 amino acids. The germline gives CDR1 LGHNA, CDR2 YSLEER. Unmatched junction bases numbered 12, after V lost 0 bases and J lost 4 bases. Here the CDR3 reads CASSQDIGGGRGYEQYF. CDR3 coding DNA: TGCGCCAGCAGCCAAGATATCGGCGGGGGAAGGGGATACGAGCAGTACTTC.

This clone was counted a single time. This chain joins TRBV4-3 and TRBJ2-2; perhaps D is TRBD1 or TRBD2 (5 bases each). V lost 0 bases to trimming and J lost 6 bases, with 11 bases between them. Per germline, CDR1 LGHNA and CDR2 YSLEER. The CDR3 consists of 15 residues. The CDR3 is CASSQDRGHSGELFF. CDR3 DNA sequence: TGCGCCAGCAGCCAAGATCGGGGCCACTCCGGGGAGCTGTTTTTT.